The 7 T cell receptor beta chains below come from one sample, sequenced in a study of technical replicates of blood from a few donors (dated by TCRdb to about 2017). Library prep was done by the immunoSEQ multiplex PCR assay. Held by TCRdb, this immuneACCESS table contains in-frame sequences only and omits some clones. Under half of the omission traces to an unresolved V gene where checked; the cause of the rest is unknown. The sample table lists some 77,000 clones, approximately 83% of them with a count of one. The ten biggest clones cover around 4.8% of the sample. The source material was PBMCs. All receptors derive from a human donor in good health. Some clones in this sample may be carry-over from other donors' samples.

The rearrangement joins TRBV6-5 to TRBJ2-7, with 8 bases matching TRBD1. Germline trimming cut 5 bases from V and 5 bases from J; bases unmatched to any gene: 5. Germline lookup yields CDR1 MNHEY and CDR2 SVGAGI. The CDR3 sequence is 13 residues long. In DNA form, the CDR3 reads TGTGCCAGCAGTCCGGACAGGGTAAACGAGCAGTACTTC. Translation: CASSPDRVNEQYF.

The chain employs TRBV5-6 and TRBJ2-5; 9 bases line up with TRBD2. The germline V gene encodes CDR1 SGHDT and CDR2 YYEEEE. The CDR3 is 15 amino acids. Losses at the gene ends were 4 bases for V and 4 bases for J; bases not matched to a gene: 8. The DNA for the CDR3 is TGTGCCAGCAGCCGCTGGGGGACTAGCATAGAGACCCAGTACTTC. Encoded protein: CASSRWGTSIETQYF.

This clone was seen once. This chain connects TRBV30 to TRBJ1-4; D gene ambiguous. V was pared by 3 bases and J by 0 bases, with 11 bases between. CDR1 is GTSNPN and CDR2 is SVGIG in the germline V gene (reference sequence). This CDR3 region has 15 residues. The CDR3 DNA reads TGTGCCTGGAGCTCCTCAGGTGCAACTAATGAAAAACTGTTTTTT. Translation: CAWSSSGATNEKLFF.

The chain employs TRBV9 and TRBJ2-3; D gene ambiguous. The V and J ends lost 0 bases and 6 bases respectively, with 8 bases between them. This CDR3 contains 13 residues. Germline CDR1 SGDLS, CDR2 YYNGEE. Here the CDR3 reads CASSVARRDTQYF. CDR3 nucleotides: TGTGCCAGCAGCGTAGCTAGGCGGGATACGCAGTATTTT.

The chain recombines TRBV4-2 with TRBJ2-7; 8 nucleotides align to TRBD1. Germline CDR1 reads LGHNA; CDR2 reads YNFKEQ. This CDR3 contains 13 residues. Losses at the gene ends were 8 bases for V and 3 bases for J; bases not matched to a gene: 6. CDR3 in DNA: TGTGCCAGCGGATCCGGGACAGGCTACGAGCAGTACTTC. It codes for CASGSGTGYEQYF.

The chain is built from TRBV19 and TRBJ2-3; a weak D match, TRBD2 (6 bases). Germline CDR1 reads LNHDA; CDR2 reads SQIVND (reference sequence). This CDR3 comprises 15 residues. Trimming removed 6 bases from V and 0 bases from J, with 13 bases in between. This CDR3 reads CASRPSGTSTDTQYF. Written as DNA, the CDR3 is TGTGCCAGTAGACCATCCGGGACTAGCACAGATACGCAGTATTTT.

This chain links TRBV10-3 with TRBJ1-6, with D possibly being TRBD1 (6 bases). CDR1 and CDR2 from the germline V gene are ENHRY and SYGVKD. The CDR3 spans 15 residues. V was cut by 0 bases and J by 7 bases, with 10 bases left in between. In nucleotides, the CDR3 is TGTGCCATCAGTGAGTCTCAGGGGCCGAATTCACCCCTCCACTTT. Its translation: CAISESQGPNSPLHF.